Following are 17 T cell receptor beta chains from one sample sequenced in a study of T cell changes during pregnancy in multiple sclerosis. Using immunoSEQ multiplex PCR, the repertoire was profiled, and TCRdb retains in-frame clones only, with some absent. Of around 40,000 clones in the sample, over 80% are singletons; the top ten hold roughly 0.45%. This specimen consisted of CD4+ T cells from peripheral blood mononuclear cells, obtained in the third trimester of pregnancy. The receptors come from a female donor in good health, enrolled as a control in a pregnancy study.

The chain is built from TRBV7-2 and TRBJ2-2; no definite D call. Trimming shortened V by 4 bases and J by 2 bases, and 2 bases separated the two germline ends. Germline V gene lookup returns CDR1 SGHTA and CDR2 FQGNSA. The CDR3 totals 12 residues. CDR3 sequence: CASSSNTGELFF. The CDR3 DNA reads TGTGCCAGCAGCTCAAACACCGGGGAGCTGTTTTTT.

The rearrangement joins TRBV5-6 to TRBJ2-5; D remains unclear. The length of the CDR3 is 11 residues. Germline V gene sequence: CDR1 SGHDT, CDR2 YYEEEE. V was clipped by 2 bases and J by 4 bases, with 3 bases between them. The CDR3: CASSFSETQYF. CDR3 nucleotides: TGTGCCAGCAGCTTCTCAGAGACCCAGTACTTC.

The V gene is TRBV28, the J gene TRBJ1-1, with D maybe TRBD1 (5 bases). The CDR3 runs to 15 residues. V gave up 7 bases and J gave up 3 bases, with 18 bases separating them. CDR1 is MDHEN and CDR2 is SYDVKM in the germline V gene. CDR3 region: CASNSGGFLDTEAFF. The CDR3 DNA is TGTGCCAGCAACTCGGGGGGGTTTTTGGACACTGAAGCTTTCTTT. Using reference TRBV28 and TRBJ1-1 for the parts outside the CDR3, the full variable domain is DVKVTQSSRYLVKRTGEKVFLECVQDMDHENMFWYRQDPGLGLRLIYFSYDVKMKEKGDIPEGYSVSREKKERFSLILESASTNQTSMYLCASNSGGFLDTEAFFGQGTRLTVV.

This clone was found once. The chain combines TRBV13 with TRBJ2-7, with TRBD1 matching 8 bases. The V gene end was trimmed by 3 bases and the J gene end by 4 bases; junction bases not matched to a gene: 2. CDR1 is PRHDT, CDR2 FYEKMQ, per germline (reference sequence). The CDR3 totals 13 residues. The CDR3 protein is CASSFGQGYEQYF. As DNA, the CDR3 is TGTGCCAGCAGCTTCGGACAGGGATACGAGCAGTACTTC.

For the CDR3, the DNA is TGTGCCTGGAGTAGCAGGGGAGGGGGCTACACCTTC. It specifies CAWSSRGGGYTF. The V gene is TRBV30, the J gene TRBJ1-2, with D possibly TRBD1 on 6 matching bases. Germline CDR1 GTSNPN, CDR2 SVGIG (reference sequence). The CDR3 spans 12 residues. V was pared by 2 bases and J by 8 bases, with 12 bases between.

The CDR3 DNA follows: TGTGCCAGCAGTTTAGGCCGGAGGGCGACTAATGAAAAACTGTTTTTT. Residues: CASSLGRRATNEKLFF. The rearrangement uses TRBV28 and TRBJ1-4; D not resolved. This CDR3 is 16 amino acids long. Germline loops: CDR1 MDHEN, CDR2 SYDVKM. V was pared by 2 bases and J by 2 bases, with 12 bases between.

In this sample, this clone turned up a few times. This chain's CDR3 is CASSPGQSRTDTQYF. DNA for the CDR3: TGTGCCAGCAGTCCCGGACAATCCCGCACAGATACGCAGTATTTT. The J gene is TRBJ2-3, the V gene TRBV6-1; D possibly corresponds to TRBD1 (5 bases). The V end lost 5 bases, the J end lost 1 base, and 13 bases lay between the germline ends. The CDR3 sequence is 15 residues long. The germline gives CDR1 MNHNS, CDR2 SASEGT.

The chain combines TRBV7-9 with TRBJ1-5; 8 nucleotides line up with TRBD1. Germline CDR1 SEHNR, CDR2 FQNEAQ (reference sequence). The V and J ends lost 5 bases and 6 bases, in that order; junction bases with no gene match: 6. This CDR3 has 14 residues. The CDR3 sequence is CASSLGQGGQPQHF. The DNA for the CDR3 is TGTGCCAGCAGCCTAGGACAGGGTGGTCAGCCCCAGCATTTT. Variable domain in full (rest from reference TRBV7-9 and TRBJ1-5): DTGVSQNPRHKITKRGQNVTFRCDPISEHNRLYWYRQTLGQGPEFLTYFQNEAQLEKSRLLSDRFSAERPKGSFSTLEIQRTEQGDSAMYLCASSLGQGGQPQHFGDGTRLSIL.

The gene calls are TRBV5-1 and TRBJ2-1; 9 positions match TRBD2. From germline, CDR1 is SGHRS and CDR2 YFSETQ. This CDR3 region has 14 residues. V was pared by 6 bases and J by 7 bases, with 8 bases of the junction left unmatched. The CDR3 nucleotides read TGCGCCAGCACTGGGACTAGCCATGGGAATGAGCAGTTCTTC. This encodes CASTGTSHGNEQFF.

This clone has a handful of counts. V gene TRBV25-1 combines with J gene TRBJ2-1, with 9 bases that match TRBD1. Trimming at V came to 0 bases and at J to 7 bases, leaving 10 bases not matched to a gene. CDR3 length equals 17 residues. CDR1 MGHDK and CDR2 SYGVNS come from the germline V gene. As DNA, the CDR3 is TGTGCCAGCAGTGAATATATTGGACAGGGGTTTGTAAATGAGCAGTTCTTC. It yields the protein CASSEYIGQGFVNEQFF.

The chain couples TRBV7-7 to TRBJ2-2; D perhaps matches TRBD2 (6 bases). The CDR3 is 14 amino acids. Germline CDR1 reads SSHAT; CDR2 reads FNYEAQ (reference sequence). CDR3 loop: CATSRDWGSGELFF. CDR3 in DNA: TGTGCTACCTCCCGGGACTGGGGTTCCGGGGAGCTGTTTTTT.

J is TRBJ1-3 and V is TRBV6-5; tentative D call: TRBD1 (6 bases). Between the trimmed V and J ends, which lost 6 bases and 1 base, there was a span of 13 bases. The CDR3 totals 15 residues. The germline gives CDR1 MNHEY, CDR2 SVGAGI. The CDR3: CASSKDRSSGNTIYF. In DNA, the CDR3 is TGTGCCAGCAGCAAAGACAGGTCTTCTGGAAACACCATATATTTT.

Here the CDR3 DNA reads TGTGCCAGCAGCTTGGTTGTACCGGGAGAGACCCAGTACTTC. Amino acid sequence: CASSLVVPGETQYF. The rearrangement joins TRBV5-8 to TRBJ2-5; D gene uncertain. V was shortened by 0 bases and J by 4 bases, with 10 bases between the two germline ends. CDR3 size: 14 residues. The germline CDR1 and CDR2 sequences are SGHTS and YDEGEE.

The J gene is TRBJ2-3, the V gene TRBV5-1; 11 nucleotides line up with TRBD2. Germline V gives CDR1 SGHRS, CDR2 YFSETQ. Trimming cost V 8 bases and J 6 bases; bases outside gene matches: 8. There are 14 residues in the CDR3. The CDR3 DNA reads as TGCGCCAGTGCGGGACTAGCGGTTCTGGATACGCAGTATTTT. This translates into CASAGLAVLDTQYF. The whole variable domain, filled in from reference TRBV5-1 and TRBJ2-3, reads KAGVTQTPRYLIKTRGQQVTLSCSPISGHRSVSWYQQTPGQGLQFLFEYFSETQRNKGNFPGRFSGRQFSNSRSEMNVSTLELGDSALYLCASAGLAVLDTQYFGPGTRLTVL.

The CDR3 coding sequence is TGTGCCAGCAGCGATCACGGGACTAGCGTTAGCACCGAGACCCAGTACTTC. The encoded protein is CASSDHGTSVSTETQYF. This chain connects TRBV11-2 to TRBJ2-5; TRBD2 agrees at 10 bases. The CDR3 totals 17 residues. The V and J ends lost 5 bases and 5 bases, in that order; junction bases with no gene match: 14. The germline V gene has CDR1 SGHAT and CDR2 FQNNGV.

CDR3 protein: CSVYDRVNTGELFF. In DNA form, the CDR3 reads TGCAGCGTCTATGACAGGGTTAACACCGGGGAGCTGTTTTTT. This chain uses TRBV29-1 with TRBJ2-2; 7 positions agree with TRBD1. V shed 6 bases, J shed 2 bases, and the junction held 6 bases outside the gene matches. The length of the CDR3 is 14 residues. The germline gives CDR1 SQVTM, CDR2 ANQGSEA.

This clone was recorded once. The CDR3: CASSPPGQGLVHGYTF. CDR3 sequence (DNA): TGTGCCAGCAGTCCGCCCGGACAGGGGTTAGTACATGGCTACACCTTC. The chain is built from TRBV28 and TRBJ1-2; 9 bases are shared with TRBD1. Germline lookup yields CDR1 MDHEN and CDR2 SYDVKM. The junction had 13 bases not matched to a gene; V was cut back by 5 bases and J by 6 bases. The CDR3 totals 16 residues.